The 9 T cell receptor beta chains in this list originate from one sample, sequenced in a study of T cells in Graves' hyperthyroidism and ophthalmopathy. Amplified TCR beta CDR3 regions came from RNA transcripts. First-round RT-PCR targeting the TCR CDR3 was performed with the HTBI primer set. TCRdb redid the calling of the multiplex PCR reads with MiXCR, one entry per CDR3 protein. The sample lists 250,000 or so distinct CDR3 sequences; around 15% were seen once. What was sequenced was blood. These receptors were obtained from a woman aged 50 to 60 with Graves' hyperthyroidism that later progressed to Graves' ophthalmopathy.

This clonotype was counted ten times or more. This rearrangement joins TRBV20-1 to TRBJ2-7; 11 positions agree with TRBD2. The V and J ends lost 1 base and 2 bases, in that order; junction bases with no gene match: 7. Germline V gene data show CDR1 as DFQATT and CDR2 as SNEGSKA (reference sequence). The CDR3 runs to 16 residues. CDR3 in amino acids: CSARGLAGGSTYEQYF. CDR3 sequence (DNA): TGCAGTGCTAGAGGGCTAGCGGGAGGAAGCACCTACGAGCAGTACTTC.

This clonotype has ten or more counts. This chain connects TRBV30 to TRBJ1-2, with D unresolved. Germline CDR1 and CDR2: GTSNPN and SVGIG (reference sequence). Deletions cut 3 bases from V and 10 bases from J, with 15 bases between. CDR3 length equals 12 residues. In nucleotides, the CDR3 is TGTGCCTGGAGGGGCCCCAGTGGCGACTACACCTTC. It is translated as CAWRGPSGDYTF. Combining the CDR3 with reference TRBV30 and TRBJ1-2 gives the whole variable domain SQTIHQWPATLVQPVGSPLSLECTVEGTSNPNLYWYRQAAGRGLQLLFYSVGIGQISSEVPQNLSASRPQDRQFILSSKKLLLSDSGFYLCAWRGPSGDYTFGSGTRLTVV.

Details on this clonotype: A much bigger clone sits one base away, suggesting this may be a read error. The V call is TRBV11-1, the J call TRBJ2-1, with unresolved D. The V gene's germline CDR1 is SGHAT and CDR2 FQDESV (reference sequence). This CDR3 has 14 amino acids. The CDR3 reads CASSLVLIGNEQLF. DNA for the CDR3: TGTGCCAGCAGCTTAGTCCTAATAGGGAATGAGCAGCTCTTC.

DNA for the CDR3: TGTGCCAGCAAGGGCACCCTCTCTGGGGCCAACGTCCTGACTTTC. Its translation is CASKGTLSGANVLTF. This chain uses TRBV3-1 with TRBJ2-6; no clear D. V gave up 7 bases and J gave up 0 bases, with 10 bases separating them. Germline lookup yields CDR1 LGHDT and CDR2 YNNKEL (reference sequence). The CDR3 runs to 15 residues. Full variable domain (rest looked up from reference TRBV3-1 and TRBJ2-6): DTAVSQTPKYLVTQMGNDKSIKCEQNLGHDTMYWYKQDSKKFLKIMFSYNNKELIINETVPNRFSPKSPDKAHLNLHINSLELGDSAVYFCASKGTLSGANVLTFGAGSRLTVL.

This clonotype was detected ten times or more. The rearrangement joins TRBV5-1 to TRBJ2-1; maybe TRBD2 (6 bases). Germline V gene lookup returns CDR1 SGHRS and CDR2 YFSETQ. Deletions cut 4 bases from V and 8 bases from J, with 19 bases between. The CDR3 totals 15 residues. The CDR3: CASSVGRTWGDEQFF. The CDR3 bases are TGCGCCAGCAGCGTAGGACGGACTTGGGGGGATGAGCAGTTCTTC.

Notes on this clonotype: This sequence may be a read error, since a much larger clone differs from it by one base. This chain links TRBV11-1 with TRBJ2-3; D not resolved. The ends were cut back, 8 bases at V and 5 bases at J, with 14 bases in the middle. CDR1 is SGHAT and CDR2 is FQDESV in the germline V gene (reference sequence). The CDR3 loop spans 13 amino acids. CDR3 protein: CASGPPSVDTQYF. The CDR3 DNA follows: TGTGCCAGCGGCCCCCCCAGCGTAGATACGCAGTATTTT. The full variable domain, completed using reference TRBV11-1 and TRBJ2-3, is EAEVAQSPRYKITEKSQAVAFWCDPISGHATLYWYRQILGQGPELLVQFQDESVVDDSQLPKDRFSAERLKGVDSTLKIQPAELGDSAMYLCASGPPSVDTQYFGPGTRLTVL.

About this clonotype itself: A much bigger clone sits one base away, suggesting this may be a read error. The gene calls are TRBV10-2 and TRBJ2-1; D remains ambiguous. The CDR3 runs 14 residues. The germline gives CDR1 WSHSY, CDR2 SAAADI. The V end lost 4 bases, the J end lost 4 bases, and 11 bases lay between the germline ends. This chain's CDR3 is CASSAESVYNEQFF. The CDR3 DNA sequence: TGCGCCAGCAGTGCGGAAAGCGTGTACAATGAGCAGTTCTTC.

The rearrangement joins TRBV11-3 to TRBJ2-1, with 15 bases identical to TRBD2. Trimming at V came to 3 bases and at J to 8 bases, leaving 8 bases not matched to a gene. CDR3 length: 17 amino acids. From germline, CDR1 is SGHNT and CDR2 YENEEA. The CDR3 sequence is CASSLGTSGRPLYEQFF. CDR3 sequence (DNA): TGTGCCAGCAGCTTGGGGACTAGCGGGAGGCCCCTCTATGAGCAGTTCTTC.

There are many counts of this clonotype. The gene calls are TRBV12-3 or TRBV12-4 and TRBJ2-3; D not resolved. The V end lost 3 bases, the J end lost 4 bases, and 8 bases lay between the germline ends. This CDR3 comprises 13 residues. CDR3 bases: TGTGCCAGCAGTTTGCTTTCCGCAGATACGCAGTATTTT. Encoded protein: CASSLLSADTQYF.